Included here is one T cell receptor (beta chain) sequence, with context. The method was immunoSEQ multiplex PCR; TCRdb's version includes in-frame clones alone and lacks a portion of them. The top ten clones hold around 13% of a sample with approximately 250,000 clones, about 88% of them seen once. The data originate from a study of blood T cell repertoires in COVID-19. Trimming took off 0 bases at V and 4 bases at J, with 9 bases between the two ends. Germline V gene lookup returns CDR1 LGHNA and CDR2 YSLEER. The CDR3 contains 14 residues. Sequencing was carried out using peripheral blood. V gene TRBV4-3 combines with J gene TRBJ1-1; possible D gene TRBD1, 5 bases. This TCR was sampled from a woman in her 70s with COVID-19, enrolled during active disease. The CDR3 DNA follows: TGCGCCAGCAGCCAAGATAGGGGTTCCACTGAAGCTTTCTTT. This encodes CASSQDRGSTEAFF.